This passage covers 24 T cell receptor beta chains from one sample sequenced in a study of blood T cell repertoires in COVID-19. Produced via immunoSEQ multiplex PCR; TCRdb's table is partial and in-frame only. The sample lists a few hundred thousand clones, 80% to 90% occurring once. The specimen was peripheral blood. Receptors originate from a woman in her sixties or seventies with acute or convalescent COVID-19.

This clone was found once. The gene calls are TRBV19 and TRBJ1-5; no clear D gene. The CDR3 runs to 16 residues. The V gene lost 1 base and the J gene lost 2 bases, with 12 bases spanning the gap. Germline lookup yields CDR1 LNHDA and CDR2 SQIVND (reference sequence). The CDR3 sequence is CASSIVGGSGNQPQHF. In DNA form, the CDR3 reads TGTGCCAGTAGTATAGTGGGAGGGAGCGGCAATCAGCCCCAGCATTTT.

The J gene is TRBJ2-7, the V gene TRBV4-1; the match to TRBD1 covers 8 bases. CDR1 is MGHRA, CDR2 YSYEKL, per germline. There are 18 residues in the CDR3. J lost 7 bases, V lost 0 bases, and 17 bases had no gene match. CDR3 bases: TGCGCCAGCAGCCAAGATCTGGAAAGGACAGGGCGCTTAGGGGAGCAGTACTTC. Protein product: CASSQDLERTGRLGEQYF.

The chain employs TRBV5-1 and TRBJ2-1; 13 nucleotides line up with TRBD2. Germline trimming cut 0 bases from V and 7 bases from J; bases unmatched to any gene: 7. The germline gives CDR1 SGHRS, CDR2 YFSETQ. The CDR3 is 17 residues long. In nucleotides, the CDR3 is TGCGCCAGCAGCTTGGACGGACTAGCGGGGGCCGGAAATGAGCAGTTCTTC. This gives the protein CASSLDGLAGAGNEQFF.

This clone was found a few times. The chain uses TRBV5-1 and TRBJ1-1; 7 bases fit TRBD1. This CDR3 is built from 15 residues. From germline, CDR1 is SGHRS and CDR2 YFSETQ. J gave up 6 bases and V 4 bases, and 12 bases lay outside the gene matches. CDR3 sequence: CASSVDRVSQPEAFF. The CDR3 DNA reads as TGCGCCAGCAGCGTCGACAGGGTGTCCCAACCTGAAGCTTTCTTT.

This chain links TRBV9 with TRBJ2-5; D is ambiguous. V was shortened by 0 bases and J by 1 base, with 4 bases between the two germline ends. From germline, CDR1 is SGDLS and CDR2 YYNGEE. The CDR3 has 13 residues. The CDR3 spells CASSVVGQETQYF. In DNA, the CDR3 is TGTGCCAGCAGCGTAGTCGGCCAAGAGACCCAGTACTTC. The full variable domain, with the rest looked up from reference TRBV9 and TRBJ2-5, is DSGVTQTPKHLITATGQRVTLRCSPRSGDLSVYWYQQSLDQGLQFLIQYYNGEERAKGNILERFSAQQFPDLHSELNLSSLELGDSALYFCASSVVGQETQYFGPGTRLLVL.

The chain employs TRBV5-1 and TRBJ1-2; 8 positions match TRBD1. The germline V gene has CDR1 SGHRS and CDR2 YFSETQ. The CDR3 is 16 amino acids. J gave up 4 bases and V 3 bases, and 11 bases lay outside the gene matches. CDR3 DNA sequence: TGCGCCAGCAGCTGGGCGACAGGGGAAGGAAGCTATGGCTACACCTTC. Its translation: CASSWATGEGSYGYTF.

The table lists this clone with many counts. The chain uses TRBV3-1 (or the pseudogene TRBV3-2) and TRBJ1-2; a possible D gene is TRBD1 (6 bases). Trimming removed 7 bases from V and 4 bases from J, with 10 bases in between. CDR1 and CDR2 (germline): LGHDT, YNNKEL (reference sequence). CDR3 length equals 12 residues. As DNA, the CDR3 is TGTGCCAGCACCTTAGGGGGCTATGGCTACACCTTC. It translates to CASTLGGYGYTF.

The chain combines TRBV6-5 with TRBJ2-5, with D possibly matching TRBD2 (6 bases). V dropped 7 bases and J dropped 4 bases, with 13 bases sitting between them. The length of the CDR3 is 13 residues. CDR1 and CDR2 (germline): MNHEY, SVGAGI. CDR3: CASKRPRGETQYF. In nucleotides, the CDR3 is TGTGCCAGCAAGAGACCGCGGGGAGAGACCCAGTACTTC.

The rearrangement joins TRBV5-6 to TRBJ2-1; 9 nucleotides match TRBD2. Germline CDR1 is SGHDT and CDR2 is YYEEEE. V trimming: 4 bases; J trimming: 6 bases; junction bases outside the gene matches: 11. The CDR3 has 16 amino acids. Here the CDR3 DNA reads TGTGCCAGCAGCCGACCCAAGCGGGGGGAAAGCAATGAGCAGTTCTTC. Translation gives CASSRPKRGESNEQFF.

The chain is built from TRBV19 and TRBJ2-1; D remains unclear. V was pared by 1 base and J by 9 bases, with 7 bases between. CDR3 length: 12 residues. Germline V CDR1 and CDR2: LNHDA, SQIVND (reference sequence). CDR3 protein: CASSIGQAEQFF. As DNA, the CDR3 is TGTGCCAGTAGTATAGGTCAGGCTGAGCAGTTCTTC. Filled out from reference TRBV19 and TRBJ2-1, the complete variable domain reads DGGITQSPKYLFRKEGQNVTLSCEQNLNHDAMYWYRQDPGQGLRLIYYSQIVNDFQKGDIAEGYSVSREKKESFPLTVTSAQKNPTAFYLCASSIGQAEQFFGPGTRLTVL.

CDR3 sequence: CSVGGNEKLFF. CDR3 nucleotides: TGCAGCGTTGGAGGGAATGAAAAACTGTTTTTT. J is TRBJ1-4 and V is TRBV29-1; no clear D. The V gene lost 4 bases and the J gene lost 5 bases, with 5 bases spanning the gap. The germline V gene encodes CDR1 SQVTM and CDR2 ANQGSEA. This CDR3 is built from 11 residues.

The chain is built from TRBV3-1 (or the pseudogene TRBV3-2) and TRBJ2-1; 10 bases map to TRBD2. The germline CDR1 and CDR2 sequences are LGHDT and YNNKEL (reference sequence). V dropped 3 bases and J dropped 4; count of bases not matched to a gene: 3. The CDR3 length is 15 residues. The chain's CDR3 is CASSHKTSGYNEQFF. The CDR3 region has the DNA TGTGCCAGCAGCCATAAGACTAGCGGGTACAATGAGCAGTTCTTC.

This clone was recorded a few times. The CDR3 nucleotides read TGTGCCAGCAGTTTACTAGCCCAAGGCCAGCAGTACTTC. Translating gives CASSLLAQGQQYF. The chain has TRBV28 and TRBJ2-7, with a tentative D call TRBD2 (5 bases). Germline V lookup: CDR1 MDHEN, CDR2 SYDVKM. The CDR3 contains 13 residues. Trimming stripped 2 bases from V and 8 bases from J, with 13 bases between.

J is TRBJ2-1 and V is TRBV5-1; TRBD2 matches at 7 bases. CDR1 SGHRS and CDR2 YFSETQ come from the germline V gene. The V segment lost 7 bases and the J segment 5 bases; nucleotides outside the gene matches: 6. The CDR3 length is 13 residues. CDR3: CASGTTNDNEQFF. The CDR3 region has the DNA TGCGCCAGCGGGACTACGAATGACAATGAGCAGTTCTTC.

This chain connects TRBV18 to TRBJ1-4; 9 nucleotides line up with TRBD1. Trimming cost V 6 bases and J 5 bases; bases outside gene matches: 1. Germline CDR1 reads KGHSH; CDR2 reads LQKENI. This CDR3 comprises 13 residues. This chain's CDR3 is CASSGQGNEKLFF. Written as DNA, the CDR3 is TGTGCCAGCTCCGGACAGGGGAATGAAAAACTGTTTTTT. The variable domain in full, with the rest retrieved from reference TRBV18 and TRBJ1-4, is NAGVMQNPRHLVRRRGQEARLRCSPMKGHSHVYWYRQLPEEGLKFMVYLQKENIIDESGMPKERFSAEFPKEGPSILRIQQVVRGDSAAYFCASSGQGNEKLFFGSGTQLSVL.

This clone was seen many times. V is TRBV9 and J is TRBJ2-1; D is ambiguous. Trimming took off 0 bases at V and 3 bases at J, with 16 bases between the two ends. CDR3 length equals 17 residues. The germline gives CDR1 SGDLS, CDR2 YYNGEE. Here the CDR3 reads CASSVDSWRFDYNEQFF. CDR3 coding DNA: TGTGCCAGCAGCGTAGATTCATGGAGATTTGACTACAATGAGCAGTTCTTC.

This chain joins TRBV6-2 or TRBV6-3 and TRBJ2-1; TRBD1 aligns across 7 bases. Germline V gene sequence: CDR1 MNHEY, CDR2 SVGEGT. This CDR3 is 14 amino acids long. After removal of 1 base from V and 6 bases from J, the junction contained 3 bases not matched to a gene. This chain's CDR3 is CASSYWGQLNEQFF. The CDR3 DNA sequence: TGTGCCAGCAGTTACTGGGGACAGCTCAATGAGCAGTTCTTC.

V usage is TRBV5-4 and J usage is TRBJ2-5; 7 positions match TRBD1. Trimming removed 4 bases from V and 1 base from J; junction bases left unmatched: 10. This CDR3 is built from 16 residues. Germline V gene lookup returns CDR1 SGHNT and CDR2 YYREEE (reference sequence). The CDR3 coding sequence is TGTGCCAGCAGCGTGGGGACAGAGAGGCCCCAAGAGACCCAGTACTTC. Translating it yields CASSVGTERPQETQYF.

The rearrangement links TRBV30 to TRBJ1-6, with a possible D match to TRBD1 (5 bases). Germline CDR1 and CDR2: GTSNPN and SVGIG (reference sequence). Trimming took off 2 bases at V and 7 bases at J, with 18 bases between the two ends. The CDR3 runs to 16 residues. Written as DNA, the CDR3 is TGTGCCTGGAGTCTGGCGGGACCCCCGGGGAATTCACCCCTCCACTTT. This sequence encodes CAWSLAGPPGNSPLHF.

The chain couples TRBV30 to TRBJ1-2; maybe TRBD1 (6 bases). Germline CDR1 and CDR2: GTSNPN and SVGIG (reference sequence). Trimming pared 0 bases from V and 8 bases from J, leaving 16 bases between. The CDR3 sequence is 14 residues long. The CDR3 is CAWSVQGGDYGYTF. The DNA for the CDR3 is TGTGCCTGGAGTGTACAAGGGGGTGATTACGGCTACACCTTC. Based on the CDR3 plus reference TRBV30 and TRBJ1-2, the full variable domain is SQTIHQWPATLVQPVGSPLSLECTVEGTSNPNLYWYRQAAGRGLQLLFYSVGIGQISSEVPQNLSASRPQDRQFILSSKKLLLSDSGFYLCAWSVQGGDYGYTFGSGTRLTVV.

The chain carries TRBV6-5 and TRBJ1-1, with a possible D match to TRBD1 (6 bases). The CDR3 totals 15 residues. Per germline, CDR1 MNHEY and CDR2 SVGAGI. V was trimmed by 8 bases and J by 4 bases, leaving 20 bases between them. CDR3 in DNA: TGTGCCAGCGTGGCGGGGGCGCGTATAGGCACTGAAGCTTTCTTT. It is translated as CASVAGARIGTEAFF.

This clone was seen only once. The chain employs TRBV5-8 and TRBJ2-5, with TRBD1 matching 8 bases. The CDR3 is 15 residues long. J lost 5 bases, V lost 0 bases, and 6 bases had no gene match. Per germline, CDR1 SGHTS and CDR2 YDEGEE. DNA of the CDR3: TGTGCCAGCAGCTTGGGGACAGGGAAGGGGGAGACCCAGTACTTC. Translated: CASSLGTGKGETQYF.

V usage is TRBV6-5 and J usage is TRBJ1-3; perhaps TRBD1 as D (6 bases). Deletions cut 8 bases from V and 3 bases from J, with 11 bases between. Germline CDR1 and CDR2: MNHEY and SVGAGI. The CDR3 totals 13 residues. In nucleotides, the CDR3 is TGTGCCAGCGGGGACACGTATGGAAACACCATATATTTT. Its protein product is CASGDTYGNTIYF.

This clone came up once. CDR3 coding DNA: TGCGCCAGCAGCTTGGCCGTGGGCGGGAGGGACCATGAGCAGTTCTTC. This sequence encodes CASSLAVGGRDHEQFF. The V gene is TRBV5-1, the J gene TRBJ2-1; 9 positions match TRBD2. CDR1 and CDR2 from the germline V gene are SGHRS and YFSETQ. The CDR3 spans 16 residues. Germline trimming cut 0 bases from V and 8 bases from J; bases unmatched to any gene: 9.